Following are 22 T cell receptor beta chains from one sample sequenced in a study of molecular identifiers for immune sequencing clone quantification. TCRdb reprocessed the PCR reads via MiXCR and lists one record per CDR3 protein. In the table there are 550,000 to 750,000 distinct CDR3 sequences, just under 20% of which are singletons. Input material: naive CD8+ T cells from blood, with Jurkat cell RNA spiked in. Subset meaning: FACS-sorted CD8+CD4-CCR7+CD45RA+ naive T cells. The source of these receptors is a human donor in good health. Some libraries in this study had Jurkat cell RNA spiked in.

The table lists this clonotype with a few counts. This chain links TRBV6-5 with TRBJ2-1; D possibly corresponds to TRBD1 (6 bases). Trimming took 6 bases from V and 10 from J, leaving 13 bases between them. The germline V gene has CDR1 MNHEY and CDR2 SVGAGI. CDR3 length equals 12 residues. CDR3 DNA: TGTGCCAGCAGGGCATGGGACACGGAGCAGTTCTTC. It yields the protein CASRAWDTEQFF.

Ten or more counts support this clonotype. The chain carries TRBV7-9 and TRBJ2-3; 7 positions match TRBD2. V lost 6 bases to trimming and J lost 2 bases; unmatched junction nucleotides: 8. The CDR3 is 15 residues long. Per germline, CDR1 SEHNR and CDR2 FQNEAQ (reference sequence). This CDR3 reads CASRAGLENTDTQYF. The CDR3 nucleotides are TGTGCCAGCAGAGCGGGGCTAGAAAACACAGATACGCAGTATTTT. Using reference TRBV7-9 and TRBJ2-3 for the parts outside the CDR3, the full variable domain is DTGVSQNPRHKITKRGQNVTFRCDPISEHNRLYWYRQTLGQGPEFLTYFQNEAQLEKSRLLSDRFSAERPKGSFSTLEIQRTEQGDSAMYLCASRAGLENTDTQYFGPGTRLTVL.

There are many counts of this clonotype. The V gene is TRBV7-9, the J gene TRBJ1-1; D gene unclear. The CDR3 is 13 amino acids. The germline CDR1 and CDR2 sequences are SEHNR and FQNEAQ (reference sequence). V was trimmed by 5 bases and J by 0 bases, leaving 7 bases between them. CDR3 in amino acids: CASSPDMNTEAFF. In DNA, the CDR3 is TGTGCCAGCAGCCCTGATATGAACACTGAAGCTTTCTTT.

The chain joins TRBV19 to TRBJ2-6; D may be TRBD1 (6 bases). The CDR3 length is 18 residues. V was pared by 8 bases and J by 0 bases, with 20 bases between. CDR1 and CDR2 from the germline V gene are LNHDA and SQIVND (reference sequence). CDR3 nucleotide sequence: TGTGCCAGTTGTCACCGGGACACAGCCCTCTCTGGGGCCAACGTCCTGACTTTC. Residues: CASCHRDTALSGANVLTF.

This clonotype was seen at least ten times. The chain links TRBV12-3 or TRBV12-4 to TRBJ2-6, with D hard to call. The CDR3 runs to 14 residues. The V and J ends lost 10 bases and 0 bases respectively, with 10 bases between them. The CDR3 is CANRPNSGANVLTF. The CDR3 region has the DNA TGTGCCAATAGACCGAACTCTGGGGCCAACGTCCTGACTTTC.

V and J are TRBV7-9 and TRBJ2-7; D possibly corresponds to TRBD1 (5 bases). The ends were cut back, 3 bases at V and 5 bases at J, with 11 bases in the middle. Germline V gene data show CDR1 as SEHNR and CDR2 as FQNEAQ (reference sequence). CDR3 size: 13 residues. The CDR3 DNA reads TGTGCCAGCAGCTTGACAGTCAACAACGAGCAGTACTTC. Amino acid sequence: CASSLTVNNEQYF.

At least ten counts were recorded for this clonotype. The chain is built from TRBV7-9 and TRBJ2-3; 10 bases match TRBD2. Trimming at V came to 3 bases and at J to 1 base, leaving 1 base not matched to a gene. CDR1 and CDR2 from the germline V gene are SEHNR and FQNEAQ (reference sequence). The CDR3 is 15 residues long. The CDR3 region has the DNA TGTGCCAGCAGCTTTCTAGCGGGGGGCACAGATACGCAGTATTTT. This gives the protein CASSFLAGGTDTQYF.

The chain links TRBV9 to TRBJ1-1; 9 nucleotides align to TRBD1. This CDR3 region has 15 residues. V gave up 4 bases and J gave up 3 bases; unmatched junction bases: 7. CDR1 and CDR2 (germline): SGDLS, YYNGEE. The CDR3: CASSLQGQGDTEAFF. Here the CDR3 DNA reads TGTGCCAGCAGCTTACAGGGACAGGGCGACACTGAAGCTTTCTTT.

Concerning this clonotype: A much more abundant neighbour one base away suggests this may be a read error. Because the CDR3 is missing its conserved closing phenylalanine or tryptophan, this is likely a read error. V and J are TRBV6-5 and TRBJ1-1; 7 positions agree with TRBD1. V was pared by 0 bases and J by 1 base, with 2 bases of the junction left unmatched. In germline, CDR1 is MNHEY, CDR2 SVGAGI. The CDR3 is 15 amino acids. The DNA for the CDR3 is TGTGCCAGCAGTTACTCGGGACAGCCGAACACTGAAGCTTTCCTT. Translation: CASSYSGQPNTEAFL.

This clonotype was counted a few times. The J gene is TRBJ2-3, the V gene TRBV19; 9 positions agree with TRBD2. V lost 1 base and J lost 2; bases outside the gene matches: 4. This CDR3 is 16 amino acids long. Germline CDR1 reads LNHDA; CDR2 reads SQIVND (reference sequence). The CDR3 loop reads CASSIGSGGLTDTQYF. The CDR3 DNA reads TGTGCCAGTAGTATAGGTAGCGGGGGACTCACAGATACGCAGTATTTT.

This clonotype turned up a few times. The chain carries TRBV7-9 and TRBJ2-1, with D perhaps matching TRBD2 (6 bases). V was shortened by 8 bases and J by 6 bases, with 14 bases between the two germline ends. Germline V gene lookup returns CDR1 SEHNR and CDR2 FQNEAQ (reference sequence). The CDR3 runs 13 residues. CDR3 sequence: CASGTQLLNEQFF. For the CDR3, the DNA is TGTGCCAGCGGGACTCAACTCCTCAATGAGCAGTTCTTC.

This clonotype was counted many times. V is TRBV15 and J is TRBJ2-5; D is uncertain. The CDR3 contains 15 residues. Germline CDR1 reads LNHNV; CDR2 reads YYDKDF (reference sequence). Trimming pared 0 bases from V and 1 base from J, leaving 9 bases between. The CDR3 reads CATSRDLGSQETQYF. The CDR3 nucleotides are TGTGCCACCAGCAGAGATCTCGGCAGCCAAGAGACCCAGTACTTC.

The chain joins TRBV27 to TRBJ1-6; D perhaps matches TRBD1 (6 bases). CDR3 length: 15 amino acids. From germline, CDR1 is MNHEY and CDR2 SMNVEV (reference sequence). Trimming removed 7 bases from V and 7 bases from J, with 17 bases in between. CDR3 protein: CASKTHRDPNSPLHF. The CDR3 nucleotides read TGTGCCAGCAAAACACACAGGGACCCGAATTCACCCCTCCACTTT.

There are many counts of this clonotype. J is TRBJ2-5 and V is TRBV12-5, with D unresolved. Germline V gene sequence: CDR1 LGHNT, CDR2 FRNRAP. Trimming took off 6 bases at V and 2 bases at J, with 10 bases between the two ends. The CDR3 consists of 13 residues. The CDR3 protein is CASGLDWQETQYF. CDR3 DNA: TGTGCTAGTGGCCTAGACTGGCAAGAGACCCAGTACTTC.

The chain carries TRBV27 and TRBJ2-7; 13 bases are shared with TRBD2. Germline trimming cut 6 bases from V and 3 bases from J; bases unmatched to any gene: 2. Per the germline V gene, CDR1 is MNHEY and CDR2 is SMNVEV (reference sequence). This CDR3 is 14 amino acids long. CDR3 sequence: CASRGLAGNYEQYF. CDR3 DNA sequence: TGTGCCAGCAGGGGACTAGCGGGAAACTACGAGCAGTACTTC.

This clonotype was recorded many times. This chain links TRBV4-3 with TRBJ1-1; 9 positions agree with TRBD1. V gave up 0 bases and J gave up 4 bases; unmatched junction bases: 3. The germline V gene has CDR1 LGHNA and CDR2 YSLEER. CDR3 length equals 15 residues. The CDR3 bases are TGCGCCAGCAGCCAAGAGGCACAGGGGGCCACTGAAGCTTTCTTT. Translation gives CASSQEAQGATEAFF.

J is TRBJ2-7 and V is TRBV5-1, with TRBD2 matching 7 bases. With V trimmed by 9 bases and J by 3 bases, 15 bases remained unmatched. CDR1 SGHRS and CDR2 YFSETQ come from the germline V gene. The CDR3 covers 15 residues. As DNA, the CDR3 is TGCGCCACAGCCCGGAGTGGGGGGGATATCTACGAGCAGTACTTC. This gives the protein CATARSGGDIYEQYF. Drawing the rest from reference TRBV5-1 and TRBJ2-7, the complete variable domain is KAGVTQTPRYLIKTRGQQVTLSCSPISGHRSVSWYQQTPGQGLQFLFEYFSETQRNKGNFPGRFSGRQFSNSRSEMNVSTLELGDSALYLCATARSGGDIYEQYFGPGTRLTVT.

This clonotype has a count of ten or more. The chain links TRBV6-2 or TRBV6-3 to TRBJ2-7; D is ambiguous. This CDR3 region has 13 residues. V lost 2 bases, J lost 5 bases, and 10 bases lay in between. Germline V gene data show CDR1 as MNHEY and CDR2 as SVGEGT. CDR3 protein: CASSYDRADEQYF. In DNA form, the CDR3 reads TGTGCCAGCAGTTACGATCGGGCGGACGAGCAGTACTTC.

In this sample, this clonotype turned up many times. As DNA, the CDR3 is TGTGCCAGCAGTTATCGTCCGCGGGGGGCCGGGGAGCTGTTTTTT. Protein sequence: CASSYRPRGAGELFF. The chain couples TRBV28 to TRBJ2-2; 8 bases are a match to TRBD2. J was trimmed by 6 bases and V by 4 bases; bases with no gene match: 7. The CDR3 length is 15 residues. CDR1 is MDHEN, CDR2 SYDVKM, per germline. Full variable domain (outside the CDR3, taken from reference TRBV28 and TRBJ2-2): DVKVTQSSRYLVKRTGEKVFLECVQDMDHENMFWYRQDPGLGLRLIYFSYDVKMKEKGDIPEGYSVSREKKERFSLILESASTNQTSMYLCASSYRPRGAGELFFGEGSRLTVL.

This clonotype was seen repeatedly, ten times or more. The V gene is TRBV6-5, the J gene TRBJ1-1, with a possible D match to TRBD1 (5 bases). The germline CDR1 and CDR2 sequences are MNHEY and SVGAGI. With 4 bases removed from V and 4 bases from J, the gap between germline ends came to 13 bases. The CDR3 consists of 14 residues. The CDR3 DNA reads TGTGCCAGCAGTTCCAACGGGGCGTCCACTGAAGCTTTCTTT. Protein product: CASSSNGASTEAFF.

A remark on this clonotype: A much larger clone differs from this one at a single base, so this may be a read error. This rearrangement joins TRBV4-3 to TRBJ2-1; 10 nucleotides match TRBD1. The CDR3 has 15 residues. CDR1 and CDR2 from the germline V gene are LGHNA and YSLEER. V gave up 1 base and J gave up 9 bases; unmatched junction bases: 6. CDR3 bases: TGCGCCAGCAGCCAAGTTGGGACAGGGGTTGTTGAGCAGTTCTTC. Translating gives CASSQVGTGVVEQFF.

With respect to this clonotype: At one end, the junction sequence differs from germline, possibly due to a read error. The rearrangement joins TRBV6-5 to TRBJ2-1, with 7 nucleotides matching TRBD2. The CDR3 extends over 14 amino acids. CDR1 is MNHEY and CDR2 is SVGAGI in the germline V gene. The CDR3 protein is CANSYGTTYNEQFF. The CDR3 bases are TGTGCCAACAGTTACGGGACTACATACAATGAGCAGTTCTTC.